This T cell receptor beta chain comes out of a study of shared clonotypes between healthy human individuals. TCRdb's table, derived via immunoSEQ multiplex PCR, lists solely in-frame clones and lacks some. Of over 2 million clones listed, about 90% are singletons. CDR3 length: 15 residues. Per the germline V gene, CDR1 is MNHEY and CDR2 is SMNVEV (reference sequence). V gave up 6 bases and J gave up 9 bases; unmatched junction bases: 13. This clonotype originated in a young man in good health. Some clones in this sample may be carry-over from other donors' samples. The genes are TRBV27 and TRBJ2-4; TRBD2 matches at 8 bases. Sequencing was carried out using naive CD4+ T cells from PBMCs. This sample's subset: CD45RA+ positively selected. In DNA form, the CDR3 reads TGTGCCAGCAGCCCAAGAGCGGGAGCGGATGGCATTCAGTACTTC. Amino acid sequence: CASSPRAGADGIQYF.